This is a list of T cell receptor beta chains from one sample in a study of T cell responses to AZD1222 COVID-19 vaccine. Clones were read by immunoSEQ multiplex PCR, and TCRdb kept only the in-frame ones, dropping some. This sample yields some 160,000 clones, of which more than 85% are seen a single time; approximately 4.7% belongs to the top ten. This specimen was peripheral blood, taken on day 0 of AZD1222 vaccination. Receptor source: an adult in good health. Both conserved end residues are part of each CDR3. Each record gives: V gene, clone size, J gene, D gene, CDR3 DNA, CDR3 protein. The D gene is left open where the match is weak. Clone size appears in some rows only: once, few, many, or a class for an expanded clone.

v_call: TRBV5-1
clone_size: .
j_call: TRBJ1-4
d_call: .
cdr3_nt: TGCGCCAGCAGCTTGGGGGGATTTAATGAAAAACTGTTTTTT
cdr3_aa: CASSLGGFNEKLFF

v_call: TRBV27
clone_size: .
j_call: TRBJ2-1
d_call: TRBD2
cdr3_nt: TGTGCCAGCAGTTCAGGGACTAGCGGGAGGTCTGAGCAGTTCTTC
cdr3_aa: CASSSGTSGRSEQFF

v_call: TRBV5-1
clone_size: .
j_call: TRBJ2-1
d_call: TRBD2
cdr3_nt: TGCGCCAGCCGACTGAATAGCGGGAGGGCGGGGGAGCAGTTCTTC
cdr3_aa: CASRLNSGRAGEQFF

v_call: TRBV5-6
clone_size: .
j_call: TRBJ2-2
d_call: .
cdr3_nt: TGTGCCAGCACCCCCTCAGGAGGGTACACCGGGGAGCTGTTTTTT
cdr3_aa: CASTPSGGYTGELFF

v_call: TRBV27
clone_size: .
j_call: TRBJ2-4
d_call: TRBD1
cdr3_nt: TGTGCCAGCGGACAGGGGTGGTCCAAAAACATTCAGTACTTC
cdr3_aa: CASGQGWSKNIQYF

v_call: TRBV11-2
clone_size: .
j_call: TRBJ2-5
d_call: .
cdr3_nt: TGTGCCAGCAGCGGCCGCCGAGAGACCCAGTACTTC
cdr3_aa: CASSGRRETQYF

v_call: TRBV28
clone_size: .
j_call: TRBJ1-2
d_call: .
cdr3_nt: TGTGCCAGCAGTTTCCGGGGGAACTATGGCTACACCTTC
cdr3_aa: CASSFRGNYGYTF

v_call: TRBV2
clone_size: .
j_call: TRBJ1-1
d_call: .
cdr3_nt: TGTGCCAGCATCGAGGGTAACTACGTGGCTGAAGCTTTCTTT
cdr3_aa: CASIEGNYVAEAFF

v_call: TRBV30
clone_size: .
j_call: TRBJ2-7
d_call: TRBD2
cdr3_nt: TGTGCCTGGTCCGGACCGGGACTAGGAGATTTC
cdr3_aa: CAWSGPGLGDF

v_call: TRBV10-3
clone_size: .
j_call: TRBJ2-1
d_call: TRBD1
cdr3_nt: TGTGCCATCAGGATGACAGGGGGCGATGAGCAGTTCTTC
cdr3_aa: CAIRMTGGDEQFF

v_call: TRBV29-1
clone_size: .
j_call: TRBJ2-2
d_call: TRBD1
cdr3_nt: TGCAGCGCCGACAGGGACGGCACCGGGGAGCTGTTTTTT
cdr3_aa: CSADRDGTGELFF

v_call: TRBV3-1/TRBV3-2
clone_size: .
j_call: TRBJ2-2
d_call: .
cdr3_nt: TGTGCCAGCAGCCAACGACTAGGGAGGCCCCACGGGGAGCTGTTTTTT
cdr3_aa: CASSQRLGRPHGELFF

v_call: TRBV3-1/TRBV3-2
clone_size: .
j_call: TRBJ2-7
d_call: .
cdr3_nt: TGTGCCAGCAGCCCGCGCGGCCGATACCGGACAACAGATCCCTACGAGCAGTACTTC
cdr3_aa: CASSPRGRYRTTDPYEQYF

v_call: TRBV7-9
clone_size: once
j_call: TRBJ1-2
d_call: TRBD1
cdr3_nt: TGTGCCAGCAGCTTAGTGACAGGGGGAAACTATGGCTACACCTTC
cdr3_aa: CASSLVTGGNYGYTF

v_call: TRBV4-1
clone_size: .
j_call: TRBJ1-6
d_call: .
cdr3_nt: TGCGCCAGCAGCCCCCAAGTTCAGGGTGGCAATTCACCCCTCCACTTT
cdr3_aa: CASSPQVQGGNSPLHF

v_call: TRBV30
clone_size: .
j_call: TRBJ1-6
d_call: .
cdr3_nt: TGTGCCTGGCTCCGGGGCAACAATTCACCCCTCCACTTT
cdr3_aa: CAWLRGNNSPLHF

v_call: TRBV19
clone_size: .
j_call: TRBJ1-1
d_call: TRBD1
cdr3_nt: TGTGCCAGTAGTATAGGAGGCCAGGGGGTTTCGGCTTTCTTT
cdr3_aa: CASSIGGQGVSAFF

v_call: TRBV3-1/TRBV3-2
clone_size: .
j_call: TRBJ2-3
d_call: .
cdr3_nt: TGTGCCAGCAGCCCCCCCCTAGTGGGGGGTTGGGTCACAGATACGCAGTATTTT
cdr3_aa: CASSPPLVGGWVTDTQYF

v_call: TRBV5-6
clone_size: .
j_call: TRBJ2-7
d_call: .
cdr3_nt: TGTGCCAGCAGCTTGGGGCAGGGACGATCCTACGAGCAGTACTTC
cdr3_aa: CASSLGQGRSYEQYF

v_call: TRBV6-5
clone_size: .
j_call: TRBJ2-2
d_call: .
cdr3_nt: TGTGCCAGCAGTTCCCCCGCCTCGGGCACCGGGGAGCTGTTTTTT
cdr3_aa: CASSSPASGTGELFF

v_call: TRBV19
clone_size: .
j_call: TRBJ1-1
d_call: TRBD1
cdr3_nt: TGTGCCAGTAGTATCACAGGGGAAGGGGGCACTGAAGCTTTCTTT
cdr3_aa: CASSITGEGGTEAFF

v_call: TRBV27
clone_size: .
j_call: TRBJ2-7
d_call: .
cdr3_nt: TGTGCCAGCAGTTTGGTAAGCAGGGATGGCGAGCAGTACTTC
cdr3_aa: CASSLVSRDGEQYF

v_call: TRBV7-9
clone_size: .
j_call: TRBJ2-7
d_call: .
cdr3_nt: TGTGCCAGCAGCTTAGCATGGGCGACAGTGGGAATTTCCTACGAGCAGTACTTC
cdr3_aa: CASSLAWATVGISYEQYF

v_call: TRBV29-1
clone_size: .
j_call: TRBJ2-2
d_call: .
cdr3_nt: TGCAGCGTTGAAGACCAGCCCGGGGAGCTGTTTTTT
cdr3_aa: CSVEDQPGELFF

v_call: TRBV10-3
clone_size: .
j_call: TRBJ1-3
d_call: .
cdr3_nt: TGTGCCATCAGTCATACGACAGTGAAAAACACCATATATTTT
cdr3_aa: CAISHTTVKNTIYF

v_call: TRBV6-5
clone_size: .
j_call: TRBJ2-1
d_call: .
cdr3_nt: TGTGCCAGCAGTCCTACAGTCCCATTATACAATGAGCAGTTCTTC
cdr3_aa: CASSPTVPLYNEQFF

v_call: TRBV30
clone_size: few
j_call: TRBJ2-7
d_call: .
cdr3_nt: TGTGCCTGGAGGACAGAGGCTACCTACGAGCAGTACTTC
cdr3_aa: CAWRTEATYEQYF

v_call: TRBV4-1
clone_size: .
j_call: TRBJ2-2
d_call: .
cdr3_nt: TGCGCCAGCAGCCAAGACGGCAGGGGAACCGGGGAGCTGTTTTTT
cdr3_aa: CASSQDGRGTGELFF